The 4 T cell receptor beta chains below were found in one sample sequenced in a study of blood T cells in healthy people across ages. A sample-barcoded 5' primer and a J-beta primer mix were used in a second PCR of roughly 7 to 12 cycles. Via MiXCR, TCRdb re-called the 5' RACE reads, giving one row per CDR3 protein. The table records more than 600,000 distinct CDR3 sequences, approximately 25% of them present only once. These same data were also listed under a study on T cells of mothers and their children.

Sequenced input: blood. The receptors shown here come from a boy between 5 and 17 years old in good health.

The V and J genes are TRBV6-1 and TRBJ1-2; perhaps TRBD1 as D (5 bases). Trimming shortened V by 0 bases and J by 4 bases, and 15 bases separated the two germline ends. Germline CDR1 is MNHNS and CDR2 is SASEGT. There are 16 residues in the CDR3. This chain's CDR3 is CASSEASWTSSYGYTF. The CDR3 DNA is TGTGCCAGCAGTGAAGCATCGTGGACATCTAGCTATGGCTACACCTTC.

V gene TRBV10-3 combines with J gene TRBJ1-6; D gene uncertain. V lost 0 bases and J 8 bases, leaving 11 bases between the germline ends. The CDR3 loop spans 15 amino acids. Germline values: CDR1 ENHRY, CDR2 SYGVKD. The chain's CDR3 is CAISESRVLYSPLHF. CDR3 coding DNA: TGTGCCATCAGTGAGTCGCGAGTGTTATATTCACCCCTCCACTTT.

J is TRBJ1-1 and V is TRBV10-3; no clear D gene. The CDR3 contains 12 residues. The germline V gene has CDR1 ENHRY and CDR2 SYGVKD. Trimming left V 2 bases short and J 8 bases short, with 9 bases between. CDR3 protein: CAISEGEGEAFF. The DNA of the CDR3 is TGTGCCATCAGTGAGGGTGAGGGAGAAGCTTTCTTT.

This clonotype showed up just a few times. As DNA, the CDR3 is TGTGCCATCAGTGAGCACGGGCAGACCTACGAGCAGTACTTC. Protein product: CAISEHGQTYEQYF. The rearrangement links TRBV10-3 to TRBJ2-5; no firm D call. The J call may be wrong; the DNA end is better matched by TRBJ2-7. The CDR3 totals 14 residues. The V gene's germline CDR1 is ENHRY and CDR2 SYGVKD.